These 22 T cell receptor beta chains originate from one sample sequenced in a study of shared clonotypes between healthy human individuals. Produced via immunoSEQ multiplex PCR; TCRdb's table is partial and in-frame only. Of about 1 million clones listed, roughly 80% are singletons. The sample comprised memory CD4+ T cells sorted from blood. Subset denoted: CD45RA-negative fraction. The receptor source for this set is a man between 18 and 35 years old in good health.

The chain combines TRBV9 with TRBJ1-4; TRBD1 aligns across 9 bases. The CDR3 sequence is 16 residues long. Germline V gene data show CDR1 as SGDLS and CDR2 as YYNGEE. V was pared by 0 bases and J by 8 bases, with 8 bases of the junction left unmatched. The CDR3 reads CASSVGSGQGLEKLFF. The CDR3, as DNA: TGTGCCAGCAGCGTAGGGTCGGGACAGGGATTAGAAAAACTGTTTTTT.

The CDR3 loop reads CASSIRQGAVWQNTEAFF. DNA for the CDR3: TGCGCCAGCAGCATCCGACAGGGGGCGGTGTGGCAGAACACTGAAGCTTTCTTT. The rearrangement joins TRBV5-1 to TRBJ1-1; TRBD1 aligns across 10 bases. The V segment lost 4 bases and the J segment 1 base; nucleotides outside the gene matches: 13. CDR1 and CDR2 from the germline V gene are SGHRS and YFSETQ. There are 18 residues in the CDR3.

V is TRBV28 and J is TRBJ1-4; 7 nucleotides match TRBD1. This CDR3 spans 15 amino acids. The germline V gene encodes CDR1 MDHEN and CDR2 SYDVKM. V was pared by 4 bases and J by 3 bases, with 5 bases of the junction left unmatched. CDR3 sequence (DNA): TGTGCCAGCAGTTCTACAGGGGCAGCTAATGAAAAACTGTTTTTT. The encoded protein is CASSSTGAANEKLFF.

The CDR3 DNA sequence: TGCAGTGCTAGAAGCGGGGGTGGCTACACCTTC. This sequence encodes CSARSGGGYTF. The chain has TRBV20-1 and TRBJ1-2, with a weak D call TRBD1 (5 bases). Germline V gene sequence: CDR1 DFQATT, CDR2 SNEGSKA (reference sequence). This CDR3 comprises 11 residues. Trimming took 2 bases from V and 7 from J, leaving 8 bases between them.

The chain uses TRBV5-6 and TRBJ1-1, with 8 bases identical to TRBD1. In germline, CDR1 is SGHDT, CDR2 YYEEEE. The CDR3 consists of 14 residues. V was clipped by 4 bases and J by 2 bases; unmatched bases: 4. Here the CDR3 reads CASSPTGDNTEAFF. The CDR3 DNA is TGTGCCAGCAGCCCGACAGGGGATAACACTGAAGCTTTCTTT. The whole variable domain, filled in from reference TRBV5-6 and TRBJ1-1, reads DAGVTQSPTHLIKTRGQQVTLRCSPKSGHDTVSWYQQALGQGPQFIFQYYEEEERQRGNFPDRFSGHQFPNYSSELNVNALLLGDSALYLCASSPTGDNTEAFFGQGTRLTVV.

J is TRBJ1-1 and V is TRBV19; D is perhaps TRBD1 (5 bases). CDR3 length equals 14 residues. V lost 7 bases and J 1 base, leaving 13 bases between the germline ends. The germline V gene has CDR1 LNHDA and CDR2 SQIVND (reference sequence). DNA for the CDR3: TGTGCCAGTATGAGCAGGGCTTGGAACACTGAAGCTTTCTTT. Translated: CASMSRAWNTEAFF.

This clone has a single count. The chain recombines TRBV5-1 with TRBJ2-1, with 11 bases matching TRBD2. The CDR3 runs 16 residues. Germline V gene lookup returns CDR1 SGHRS and CDR2 YFSETQ. J lost 4 bases, V lost 0 bases, and 3 bases had no gene match. CDR3 coding DNA: TGCGCCAGCAGCTTGGCAACTAGCGGGGGTTACAATGAGCAGTTCTTC. Translation: CASSLATSGGYNEQFF.

This chain uses TRBV7-9 with TRBJ2-5; tentative D call: TRBD2 (7 bases). Trimming removed 5 bases from V and 4 bases from J, with 17 bases in between. Germline loops: CDR1 SEHNR, CDR2 FQNEAQ (reference sequence). This CDR3 comprises 15 residues. CDR3 protein: CASSAVKRGGETQYF. CDR3 sequence (DNA): TGTGCCAGCAGCGCAGTTAAAAGGGGGGGAGAGACCCAGTACTTC.

The V gene is TRBV11-2, the J gene TRBJ2-2; 7 bases agree with TRBD1. The CDR3 length is 16 residues. After removal of 5 bases from V and 5 bases from J, the junction contained 11 bases not matched to a gene. Germline V gives CDR1 SGHAT, CDR2 FQNNGV. The CDR3 region has the DNA TGTGCCAGCAGCCCGCGGACAGGAAAGAGGACCGGGGAGCTGTTTTTT. Its protein is CASSPRTGKRTGELFF.

The rearrangement uses TRBV9 and TRBJ2-1; 8 bases match TRBD2. The junction had 4 bases not matched to a gene; V was cut back by 0 bases and J by 2 bases. The CDR3 runs 16 residues. Germline values: CDR1 SGDLS, CDR2 YYNGEE. The CDR3 DNA reads as TGTGCCAGCAGCGTAGCTGGGCGGGGGGCCTACAATGAGCAGTTCTTC. Its protein product is CASSVAGRGAYNEQFF.

The chain carries TRBV6-4 and TRBJ1-6; D gene ambiguous. With 3 bases removed from V and 7 bases from J, the gap between germline ends came to 10 bases. The CDR3 totals 14 residues. The V gene's germline CDR1 is MRHNA and CDR2 SNTAGT. CDR3 in amino acids: CASSEGPLNSPLHF. The DNA of the CDR3 is TGTGCCAGCAGTGAGGGTCCGTTAAATTCACCCCTCCACTTT.

As regards this clone: A read error is the likely source, as a far larger clone sits one nucleotide away. This sample also contains other DNA sequences that code for the same CDR3. The V and J genes are TRBV7-9 and TRBJ2-3; D remains ambiguous. V shed 1 base and J shed 1 base, with 3 bases lying between them. The germline gives CDR1 SEHNR, CDR2 FQNEAQ (reference sequence). The CDR3 spans 13 residues. This CDR3 reads CASSLVGTDTQYF. The DNA of the CDR3 is TGTGCCAGCAGCTTAGTGGGCACAGATACGCAGTATTTT.

This chain uses TRBV18 with TRBJ1-5; TRBD1 is a possible D gene (5 bases). Germline V gives CDR1 KGHSH, CDR2 LQKENI. Trimming removed 5 bases at V and 2 bases at J, with 7 bases between. This CDR3 has 13 residues. CDR3 amino acids: CASSGGGNQPQHF. The CDR3 DNA reads TGTGCCAGCTCAGGGGGGGGCAATCAGCCCCAGCATTTT.

The rearrangement uses TRBV5-6 and TRBJ2-1; perhaps D is TRBD1 or TRBD2 (6 bases each). The CDR3 sequence is 12 residues long. Germline V lookup: CDR1 SGHDT, CDR2 YYEEEE. With 3 bases removed from V and 10 bases from J, the gap between germline ends came to 11 bases. CDR3 coding DNA: TGTGCCAGCAGCTGGGGGGCGGGAGAGCAGTTCTTC. It translates to CASSWGAGEQFF.

This clone was observed a few times. The CDR3 here is CAWMRGQGASGANVLTF. The CDR3 DNA reads TGTGCCTGGATGCGGGGACAGGGGGCTTCTGGGGCCAACGTCCTGACTTTC. The V call is TRBV30, the J call TRBJ2-6; 12 bases line up with TRBD1. The V gene's germline CDR1 is GTSNPN and CDR2 SVGIG (reference sequence). The CDR3 length is 17 residues. V trimming: 4 bases; J trimming: 1 base; junction bases outside the gene matches: 5.

The CDR3 loop is CASSLRTGTHTEAFF. CDR3 in DNA: TGTGCCAGCAGCCTCCGGACAGGAACCCACACTGAAGCTTTCTTT. This rearrangement joins TRBV9 to TRBJ1-1, with 7 positions matching TRBD1. The CDR3 length is 15 residues. Germline CDR1 and CDR2: SGDLS and YYNGEE. V dropped 4 bases and J dropped 3; count of bases not matched to a gene: 9.

A few counts support this clone. The rearrangement uses TRBV5-1 and TRBJ2-1, with 7 nucleotides matching TRBD2. The CDR3 length is 15 residues. Unmatched junction bases numbered 12, after V lost 9 bases and J lost 3 bases. Germline CDR1 is SGHRS and CDR2 is YFSETQ. The CDR3 DNA follows: TGCGCCAAGGATAAAGGGCGGGAGCTCTACAATGAGCAGTTCTTC. As protein: CAKDKGRELYNEQFF.

In the case of this clone: An end of the junction does not agree with germline; a read error may underlie this. The chain is built from TRBV28 and TRBJ1-6, with 8 positions matching TRBD1. The CDR3 extends over 14 amino acids. The germline CDR1 and CDR2 sequences are MDHEN and SYDVKM. CDR3: CASTPSTGGSLPLF. As DNA, the CDR3 is TGTGCCAGCACCCCTAGTACAGGGGGGTCCCTGCCCCTTTTT.

This clone appeared a single time. This chain joins TRBV6-5 and TRBJ1-2; D unclear. This CDR3 is built from 13 residues. Trimming removed 8 bases from V and 10 bases from J, with 20 bases in between. Looked up from germline, CDR1 is MNHEY and CDR2 is SVGAGI. Here the CDR3 DNA reads TGTGCCAGCGGTTTCCTAGGACGTCCTAACTACACCTTC. Its protein product is CASGFLGRPNYTF.

The chain recombines TRBV21-1 with TRBJ1-5; the tabulated D call, TRBD1, remains unverified against the DNA. TRBV21-1 is classified as a pseudogene. CDR3 length: 15 amino acids. The DNA of the CDR3 is TGTGCCAGCACAGGGACACTAAGGGGCAATCAGCCCCAGCATTTT. This encodes CASTGTLRGNQPQHF.

In this sample, this clone turned up many times. The J gene is TRBJ1-4, the V gene TRBV6-5, with 10 bases aligning to TRBD1. V shed 6 bases, J shed 7 bases, and the junction held 5 bases outside the gene matches. The CDR3 spans 14 residues. CDR1 is MNHEY, CDR2 SVGAGI, per germline. CDR3 sequence reads: CASRSGTGAEKLFF. As DNA, the CDR3 is TGTGCCAGCAGGTCCGGGACAGGGGCTGAAAAACTGTTTTTT.

Of note for this clone: Other DNA sequences in the same sample also yield this CDR3. The rearrangement uses TRBV2 and TRBJ1-5; no clear D gene. The germline gives CDR1 SNHLY, CDR2 FYNNEI. This CDR3 has 13 residues. With 6 bases removed from V and 0 bases from J, the gap between germline ends came to 6 bases. The CDR3 nucleotides read TGTGCCAGCAGCTCCGATAGCAATCAGCCCCAGCATTTT. As protein: CASSSDSNQPQHF. Filled out from reference TRBV2 and TRBJ1-5, the complete variable domain reads EPEVTQTPSHQVTQMGQEVILRCVPISNHLYFYWYRQILGQKVEFLVSFYNNEISEKSEIFDDQFSVERPDGSNFTLKIRSTKLEDSAMYFCASSSDSNQPQHFGDGTRLSIL.